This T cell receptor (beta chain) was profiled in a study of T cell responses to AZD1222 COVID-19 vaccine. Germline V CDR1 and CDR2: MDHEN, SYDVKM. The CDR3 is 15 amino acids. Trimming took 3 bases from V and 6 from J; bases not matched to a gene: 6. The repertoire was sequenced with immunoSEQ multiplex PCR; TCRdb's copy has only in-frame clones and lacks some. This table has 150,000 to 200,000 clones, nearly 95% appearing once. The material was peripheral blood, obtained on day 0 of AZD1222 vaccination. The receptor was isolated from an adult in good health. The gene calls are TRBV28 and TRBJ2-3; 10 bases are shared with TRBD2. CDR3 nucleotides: TGTGCCAGCAGTTTCCGAGCGGGAGGGTGGGATACGCAGTATTTT. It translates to CASSFRAGGWDTQYF.